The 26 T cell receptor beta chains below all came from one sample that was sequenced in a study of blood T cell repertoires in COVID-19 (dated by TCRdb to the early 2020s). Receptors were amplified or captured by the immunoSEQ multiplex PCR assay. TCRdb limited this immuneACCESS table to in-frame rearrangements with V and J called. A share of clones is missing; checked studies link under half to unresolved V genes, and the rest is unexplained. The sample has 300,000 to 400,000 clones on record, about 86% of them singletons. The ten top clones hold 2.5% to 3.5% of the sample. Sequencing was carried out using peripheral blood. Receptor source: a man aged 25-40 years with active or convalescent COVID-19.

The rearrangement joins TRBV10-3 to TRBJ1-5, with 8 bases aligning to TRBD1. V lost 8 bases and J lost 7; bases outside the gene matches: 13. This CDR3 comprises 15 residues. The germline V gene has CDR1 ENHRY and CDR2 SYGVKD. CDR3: CAIRATGDKGQPQHF. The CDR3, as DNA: TGTGCCATCCGGGCGACAGGGGACAAAGGCCAGCCCCAGCATTTT.

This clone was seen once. In DNA, the CDR3 is TGTGCCAGCAGCTTGTTGGCTAGCATCAACACAGATACGCAGTATTTT. The encoded protein is CASSLLASINTDTQYF. The chain couples TRBV5-5 to TRBJ2-3; maybe TRBD2 (5 bases). The germline V gene has CDR1 SGHKS and CDR2 YYEKEE (reference sequence). Trimming cost V 1 base and J 2 bases, with 14 bases left between them. The CDR3 is 16 residues long.

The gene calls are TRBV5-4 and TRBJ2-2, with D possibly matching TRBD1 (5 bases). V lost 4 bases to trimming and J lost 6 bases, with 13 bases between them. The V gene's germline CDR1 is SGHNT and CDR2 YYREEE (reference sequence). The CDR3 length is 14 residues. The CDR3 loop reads CASSPPQGSGELFF. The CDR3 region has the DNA TGTGCCAGCAGCCCCCCTCAGGGCTCCGGGGAGCTGTTTTTT.

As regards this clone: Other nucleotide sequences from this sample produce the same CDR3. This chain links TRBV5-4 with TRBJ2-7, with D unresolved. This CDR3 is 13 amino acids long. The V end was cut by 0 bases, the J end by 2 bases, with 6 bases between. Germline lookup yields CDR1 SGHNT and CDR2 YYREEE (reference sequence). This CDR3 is CASSLGTTYEQYF. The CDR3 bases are TGTGCCAGCAGCTTGGGAACTACCTACGAGCAGTACTTC.

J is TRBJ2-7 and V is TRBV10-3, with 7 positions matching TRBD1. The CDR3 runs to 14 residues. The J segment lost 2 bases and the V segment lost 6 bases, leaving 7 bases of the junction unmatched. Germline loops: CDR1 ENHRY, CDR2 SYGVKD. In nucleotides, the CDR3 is TGTGCCATCAGGGCCGGGACAGAGACCTACGAGCAGTACTTC. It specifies CAIRAGTETYEQYF.

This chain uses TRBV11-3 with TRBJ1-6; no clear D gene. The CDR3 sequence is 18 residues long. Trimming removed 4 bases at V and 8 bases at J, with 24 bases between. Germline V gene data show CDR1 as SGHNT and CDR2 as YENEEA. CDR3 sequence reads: CASSSEGKTPTVDSPLHF. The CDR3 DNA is TGTGCCAGCAGCTCCGAGGGAAAGACTCCTACCGTAGATTCACCCCTCCACTTT. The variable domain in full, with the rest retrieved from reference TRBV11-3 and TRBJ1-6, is EAGVVQSPRYKIIEKKQPVAFWCNPISGHNTLYWYLQNLGQGPELLIRYENEEAVDDSQLPKDRFSAERLKGVDSTLKIQPAELGDSAVYLCASSSEGKTPTVDSPLHFGNGTRLTVT.

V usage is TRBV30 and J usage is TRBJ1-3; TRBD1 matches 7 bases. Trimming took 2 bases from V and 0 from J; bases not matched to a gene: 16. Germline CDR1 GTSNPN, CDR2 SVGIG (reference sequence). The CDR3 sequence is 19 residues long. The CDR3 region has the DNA TGTGCCTGGAGTCAGAACAGGGGACTGGGCCCCCTCTCTGGAAACACCATATATTTT. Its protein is CAWSQNRGLGPLSGNTIYF.

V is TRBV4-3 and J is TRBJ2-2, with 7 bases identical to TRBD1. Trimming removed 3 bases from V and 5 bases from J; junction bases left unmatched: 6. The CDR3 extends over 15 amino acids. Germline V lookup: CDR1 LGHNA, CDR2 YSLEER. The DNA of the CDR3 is TGCGCCAGCAGCCAGGGACAGCCGAGAACCGGGGAGCTGTTTTTT. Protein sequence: CASSQGQPRTGELFF.

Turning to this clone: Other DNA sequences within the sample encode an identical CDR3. The CDR3 is CASSPGQGGNTIYF. CDR3 in DNA: TGTGCCAGCAGCCCGGGACAGGGTGGAAACACCATATATTTT. The chain links TRBV9 to TRBJ1-3; 9 bases are a match to TRBD1. Germline V CDR1 and CDR2: SGDLS, YYNGEE. The CDR3 is 14 amino acids. The V segment lost 4 bases and the J segment 3 bases; nucleotides outside the gene matches: 2.

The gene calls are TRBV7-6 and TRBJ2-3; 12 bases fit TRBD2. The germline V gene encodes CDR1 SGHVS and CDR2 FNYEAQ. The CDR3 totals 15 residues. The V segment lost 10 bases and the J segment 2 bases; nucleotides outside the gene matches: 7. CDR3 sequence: CATRASGRVTDTQYF. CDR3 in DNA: TGTGCCACTCGGGCTAGCGGGAGGGTCACAGATACGCAGTATTTT.

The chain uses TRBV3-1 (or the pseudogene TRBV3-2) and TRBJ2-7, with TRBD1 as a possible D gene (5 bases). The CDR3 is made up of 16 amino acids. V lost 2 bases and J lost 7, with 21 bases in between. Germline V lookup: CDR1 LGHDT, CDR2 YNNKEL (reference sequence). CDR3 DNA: TGTGCCAGCAGCCAAAATAAGGGGATCCCGCCGGGTGAGCAGTACTTC. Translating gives CASSQNKGIPPGEQYF.

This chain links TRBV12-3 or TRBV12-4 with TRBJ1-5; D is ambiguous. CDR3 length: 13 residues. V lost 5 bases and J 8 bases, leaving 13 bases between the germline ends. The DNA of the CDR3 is TGTGCCAGCAGTCGGACGGGGATCGAGCCCCAGCATTTT. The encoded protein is CASSRTGIEPQHF.

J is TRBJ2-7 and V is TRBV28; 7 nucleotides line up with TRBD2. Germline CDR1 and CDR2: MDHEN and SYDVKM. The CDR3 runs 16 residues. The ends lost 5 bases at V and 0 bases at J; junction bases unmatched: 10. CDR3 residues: CASSPPGRETSYEQYF. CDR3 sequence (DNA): TGTGCCAGCAGTCCCCCGGGGCGGGAGACCTCCTACGAGCAGTACTTC.

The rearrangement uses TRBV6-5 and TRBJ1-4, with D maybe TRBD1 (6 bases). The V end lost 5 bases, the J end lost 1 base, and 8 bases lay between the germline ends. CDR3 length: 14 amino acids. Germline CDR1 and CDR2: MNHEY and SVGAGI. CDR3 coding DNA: TGTGCCAGCAGTAAGGGACAAACTAATGAAAAACTGTTTTTT. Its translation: CASSKGQTNEKLFF.

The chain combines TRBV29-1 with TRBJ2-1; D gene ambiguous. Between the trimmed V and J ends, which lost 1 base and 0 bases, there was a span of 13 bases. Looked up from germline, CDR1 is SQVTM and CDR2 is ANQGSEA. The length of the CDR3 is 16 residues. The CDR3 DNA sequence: TGCAGCGTTGAAGGTGGCGGTCCGAGCTCCTACAATGAGCAGTTCTTC. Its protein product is CSVEGGGPSSYNEQFF.

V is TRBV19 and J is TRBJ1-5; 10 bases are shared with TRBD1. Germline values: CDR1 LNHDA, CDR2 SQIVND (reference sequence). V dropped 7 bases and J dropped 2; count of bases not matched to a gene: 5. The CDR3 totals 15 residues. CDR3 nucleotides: TGTGCCAGTACCGTGACAGGGGGCGGCAATCAGCCCCAGCATTTT. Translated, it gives CASTVTGGGNQPQHF.

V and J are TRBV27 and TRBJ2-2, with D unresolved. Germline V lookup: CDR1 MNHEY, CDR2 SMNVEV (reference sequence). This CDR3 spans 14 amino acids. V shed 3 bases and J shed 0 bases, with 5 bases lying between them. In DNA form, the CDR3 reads TGTGCCAGCAGTTTTACAGCGAACACCGGGGAGCTGTTTTTT. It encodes CASSFTANTGELFF.

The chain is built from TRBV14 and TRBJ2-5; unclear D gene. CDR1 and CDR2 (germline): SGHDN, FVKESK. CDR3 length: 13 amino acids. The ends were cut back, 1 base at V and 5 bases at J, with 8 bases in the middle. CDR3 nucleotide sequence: TGTGCCAGCAGCCAAGTCCCTAGGGAGACCCAGTACTTC. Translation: CASSQVPRETQYF.

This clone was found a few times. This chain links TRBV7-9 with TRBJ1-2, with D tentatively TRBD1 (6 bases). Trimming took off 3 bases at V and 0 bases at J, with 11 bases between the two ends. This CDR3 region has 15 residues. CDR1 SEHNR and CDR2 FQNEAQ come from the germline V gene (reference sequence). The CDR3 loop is CASSFTGLANYGYTF. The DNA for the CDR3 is TGTGCCAGCAGCTTCACAGGGCTGGCTAACTATGGCTACACCTTC.

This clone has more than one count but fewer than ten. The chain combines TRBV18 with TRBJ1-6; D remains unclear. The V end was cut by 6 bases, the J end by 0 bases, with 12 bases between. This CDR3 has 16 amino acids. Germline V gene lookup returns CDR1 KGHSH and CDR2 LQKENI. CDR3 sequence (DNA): TGTGCCAGCTCTGGTTGGACTAGCTCCTATAATTCACCCCTCCACTTT. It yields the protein CASSGWTSSYNSPLHF. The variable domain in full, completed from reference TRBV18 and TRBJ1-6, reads NAGVMQNPRHLVRRRGQEARLRCSPMKGHSHVYWYRQLPEEGLKFMVYLQKENIIDESGMPKERFSAEFPKEGPSILRIQQVVRGDSAAYFCASSGWTSSYNSPLHFGNGTRLTVT.

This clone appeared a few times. The CDR3 spells CASSYSSGVSYEQYF. The CDR3 DNA sequence: TGTGCCAGCAGTTACTCCTCGGGTGTCTCCTACGAGCAGTACTTC. This chain uses TRBV6-5 with TRBJ2-7; D ambiguous. The V end was cut by 0 bases, the J end by 0 bases, with 9 bases between. The germline V gene has CDR1 MNHEY and CDR2 SVGAGI. This CDR3 comprises 15 residues.

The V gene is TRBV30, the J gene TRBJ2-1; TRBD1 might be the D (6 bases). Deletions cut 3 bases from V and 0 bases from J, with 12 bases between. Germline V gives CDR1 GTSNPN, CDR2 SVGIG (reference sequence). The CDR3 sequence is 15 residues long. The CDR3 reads CAWSQGSSSYNEQFF. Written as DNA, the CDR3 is TGTGCCTGGAGCCAGGGGTCGAGCTCCTACAATGAGCAGTTCTTC.

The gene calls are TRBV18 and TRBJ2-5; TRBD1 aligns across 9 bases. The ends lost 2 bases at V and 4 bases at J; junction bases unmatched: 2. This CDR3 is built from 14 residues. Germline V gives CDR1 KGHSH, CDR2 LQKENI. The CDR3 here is CASSPTDRGETQYF. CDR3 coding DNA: TGTGCCAGCTCACCAACGGACAGGGGAGAGACCCAGTACTTC.

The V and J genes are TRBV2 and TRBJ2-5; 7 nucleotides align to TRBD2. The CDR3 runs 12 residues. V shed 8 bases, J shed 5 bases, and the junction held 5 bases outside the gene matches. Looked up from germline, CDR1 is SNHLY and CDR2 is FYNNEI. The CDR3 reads CASWGSGETQYF. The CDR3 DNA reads TGTGCCAGCTGGGGTAGCGGGGAGACCCAGTACTTC.

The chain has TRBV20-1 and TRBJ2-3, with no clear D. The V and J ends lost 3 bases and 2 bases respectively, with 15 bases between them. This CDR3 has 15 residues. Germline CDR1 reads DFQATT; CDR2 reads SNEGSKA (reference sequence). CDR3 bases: TGCAGTGCTAGTCCGCCAATTTTAGCCACAGATACGCAGTATTTT. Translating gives CSASPPILATDTQYF.

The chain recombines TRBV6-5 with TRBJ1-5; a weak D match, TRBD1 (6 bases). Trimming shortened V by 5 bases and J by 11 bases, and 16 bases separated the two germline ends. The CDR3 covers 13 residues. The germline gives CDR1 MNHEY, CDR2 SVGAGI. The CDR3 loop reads CASSINRDGSQHF. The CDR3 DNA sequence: TGTGCCAGCAGTATTAACAGGGATGGGTCCCAGCATTTT.